This T cell receptor beta chain was profiled in a study of early T cells in non-severe SARS-CoV-2 infection. TCRdb processed the 5' RACE reads anew with MiXCR; each CDR3 protein has one entry. Here the sample spans about 19,000 distinct CDR3 sequences, 4% to 5.5% being singletons. This clonotype was counted at least ten times. V was shortened by 4 bases and J by 1 base, with 15 bases between the two germline ends. Germline V gene data show CDR1 as KGHDR and CDR2 as SFDVKD. CDR3 length: 16 amino acids. The rearrangement uses TRBV24-1 and TRBJ1-1, with D uncertain. The TCR comes from an adult who was a healthcare worker with PCR-confirmed SARS-CoV-2 infection or an uninfected control (not recorded which). The sample taken for sequencing was whole blood. The CDR3 reads CATSETTLRRNTEAFF. As DNA, the CDR3 is TGTGCCACCAGTGAAACAACCCTCAGGCGGAACACTGAAGCTTTCTTT.